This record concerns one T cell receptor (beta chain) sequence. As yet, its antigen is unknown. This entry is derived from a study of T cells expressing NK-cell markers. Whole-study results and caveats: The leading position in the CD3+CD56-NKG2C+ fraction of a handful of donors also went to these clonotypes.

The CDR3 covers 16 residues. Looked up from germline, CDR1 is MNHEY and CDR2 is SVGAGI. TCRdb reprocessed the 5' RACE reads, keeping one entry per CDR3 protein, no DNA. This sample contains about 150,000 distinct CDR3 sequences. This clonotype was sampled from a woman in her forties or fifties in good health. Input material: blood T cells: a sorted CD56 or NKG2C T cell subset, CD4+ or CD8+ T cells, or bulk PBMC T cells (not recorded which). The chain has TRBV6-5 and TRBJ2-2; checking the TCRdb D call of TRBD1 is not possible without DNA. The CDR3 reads CASSYSGGPNTGELFF.